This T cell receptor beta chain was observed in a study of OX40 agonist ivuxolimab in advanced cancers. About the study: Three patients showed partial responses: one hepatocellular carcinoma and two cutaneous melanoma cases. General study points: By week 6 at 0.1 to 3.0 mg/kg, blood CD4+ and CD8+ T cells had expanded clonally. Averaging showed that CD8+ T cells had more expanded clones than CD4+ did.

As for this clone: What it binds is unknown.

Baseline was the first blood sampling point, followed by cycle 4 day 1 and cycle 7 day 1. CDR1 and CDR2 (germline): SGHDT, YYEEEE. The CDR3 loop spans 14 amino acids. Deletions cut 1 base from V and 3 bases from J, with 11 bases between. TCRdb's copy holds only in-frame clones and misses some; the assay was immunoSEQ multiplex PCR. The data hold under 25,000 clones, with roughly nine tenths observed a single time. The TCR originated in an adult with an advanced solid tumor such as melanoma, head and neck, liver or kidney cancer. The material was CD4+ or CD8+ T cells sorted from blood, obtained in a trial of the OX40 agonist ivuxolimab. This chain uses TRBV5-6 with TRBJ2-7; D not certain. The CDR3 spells CASSLTARSYEQYF. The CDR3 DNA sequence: TGTGCCAGCAGCTTGACCGCCAGAAGCTACGAGCAGTACTTC. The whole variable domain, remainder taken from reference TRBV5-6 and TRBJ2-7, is DAGVTQSPTHLIKTRGQQVTLRCSPKSGHDTVSWYQQALGQGPQFIFQYYEEEERQRGNFPDRFSGHQFPNYSSELNVNALLLGDSALYLCASSLTARSYEQYFGPGTRLTVT.